The 16 T cell receptor beta chains below were found in one sample sequenced in a study of T-cell reconstitution after alpha-beta-depleted transplantation in children. Preparing the TCRbeta library involved the use of unique molecular identifiers. Each CDR3 protein gets one entry after TCRdb re-called the PCR reads with MiXCR. This sample has 450,000 to 600,000 distinct CDR3 sequences, with 10% to 15% found just once. Source: PBMCs, mostly from graft donor cells, taken 360 days after TCRalphabeta/CD19-depleted stem cell transplant. Receptor source: a male patient younger than 18 who had a stem cell transplant for acute myeloid leukemia, so the T cells may come from the graft donor.

The chain combines TRBV28 with TRBJ1-4; D possibly corresponds to TRBD1 (6 bases). The V end lost 8 bases, the J end lost 5 bases, and 15 bases lay between the germline ends. Looked up from germline, CDR1 is MDHEN and CDR2 is SYDVKM. This CDR3 comprises 14 residues. The chain's CDR3 is CASRPTGSNEKLFF. The CDR3, as DNA: TGTGCCAGCCGTCCCACAGGGTCGAATGAAAAACTGTTTTTT.

Many counts were recorded for this clonotype. This sequence joins TRBV7-3 and TRBJ2-1, with D unclear. Trimming pared 3 bases from V and 6 bases from J, leaving 12 bases between. The CDR3 runs to 14 residues. Germline V gene data show CDR1 as SGHTA and CDR2 as FQGTGA. CDR3 in amino acids: CASSLGLRANEQFF. In nucleotides, the CDR3 is TGTGCCAGCAGCTTGGGGTTGAGAGCCAATGAGCAGTTCTTC.

The chain has TRBV6-2 or TRBV6-3 and TRBJ2-1; possibly TRBD2 for D (7 bases). V lost 6 bases and J 4 bases, leaving 25 bases between the germline ends. The CDR3 spans 18 residues. Germline CDR1 reads MNHEY; CDR2 reads SVGEGT. The CDR3 sequence is CASSPWGPLAALYNEQFF. For the CDR3, the DNA is TGTGCCAGCAGCCCTTGGGGGCCCCTAGCGGCCCTTTACAATGAGCAGTTCTTC.

This clonotype was observed a few times. The chain links TRBV15 to TRBJ2-5; 8 nucleotides agree with TRBD1. The length of the CDR3 is 15 residues. With V trimmed by 6 bases and J by 5 bases, 11 bases remained unmatched. Per germline, CDR1 LNHNV and CDR2 YYDKDF (reference sequence). As DNA, the CDR3 is TGTGCCACCAGACTGACAGGGGACCTCCGGGAGACCCAGTACTTC. Protein sequence: CATRLTGDLRETQYF.

CDR3 sequence: CASSPEDRVVVDEQYF. CDR3 DNA: TGCGCCAGCAGCCCTGAGGACAGGGTGGTAGTCGACGAGCAGTACTTC. This chain uses TRBV5-1 with TRBJ2-7, with 8 positions matching TRBD1. This CDR3 spans 16 amino acids. With 4 bases clipped from V and 5 bases from J, the junction kept 14 bases outside the gene matches. In germline, CDR1 is SGHRS, CDR2 YFSETQ.

Ten or more counts support this clonotype. V and J are TRBV12-3 or TRBV12-4 and TRBJ2-7; D remains unclear. V dropped 3 bases and J dropped 7 bases, with 10 bases sitting between them. This CDR3 is built from 12 residues. The CDR3 DNA follows: TGTGCCAGCAGTTTGAGCCCCAGAGAGCAGTACTTC. Protein product: CASSLSPREQYF.

This clonotype showed up just a few times. This chain links TRBV10-3 with TRBJ2-5, with TRBD2 identical over 7 bases. Losses at the gene ends were 1 base for V and 5 bases for J; bases not matched to a gene: 4. CDR1 and CDR2 (germline): ENHRY, SYGVKD. The CDR3 sequence is 14 residues long. DNA of the CDR3: TGTGCCATCAGTGAGTGGCGGGAGCGTGAGACCCAGTACTTC. It encodes CAISEWRERETQYF.

The chain employs TRBV5-1 and TRBJ2-7, with 7 bases aligning to TRBD1. With 5 bases clipped from V and 4 bases from J, the junction kept 6 bases outside the gene matches. Germline V lookup: CDR1 SGHRS, CDR2 YFSETQ. CDR3 length: 13 amino acids. Here the CDR3 reads CASRQGYSYEQYF. The CDR3 nucleotides read TGCGCCAGCAGACAGGGGTATAGTTACGAGCAGTACTTC.

This clonotype occurred a few times. V and J are TRBV20-1 and TRBJ2-7; D is perhaps TRBD2 (5 bases). Germline values: CDR1 DFQATT, CDR2 SNEGSKA (reference sequence). The ends were cut back, 1 base at V and 3 bases at J, with 16 bases in the middle. The CDR3 totals 15 residues. CDR3 in amino acids: CSARAGRTFIYEQYF. The CDR3 coding sequence is TGCAGTGCTAGAGCCGGCCGGACTTTTATCTACGAGCAGTACTTC.

The chain recombines TRBV7-9 with TRBJ1-1, with D perhaps matching TRBD1 (5 bases). Germline-derived CDR1 and CDR2 are SEHNR and FQNEAQ (reference sequence). V was shortened by 2 bases and J by 8 bases, with 18 bases between the two germline ends. The CDR3 contains 15 residues. The CDR3 region is CASSLWDGRKTEAFF. The CDR3 coding sequence is TGTGCCAGCAGCTTATGGGACGGCCGAAAGACAGAAGCTTTCTTT.

Comment on this clonotype: At one of its ends the junction is not consistent with the germline gene, which may arise from a read error. The chain's CDR3 is CASSFKATGELFF. CDR3 nucleotide sequence: TGTGCTAGCAGCTTTAAGGCTACCGGGGAGCTGTTTTTT. V and J are TRBV7-7 and TRBJ2-2; D not certain. The CDR3 length is 13 residues. Germline CDR1 SSHAT, CDR2 FNYEAQ (reference sequence). Using reference TRBV7-7 and TRBJ2-2 for the parts outside the CDR3, the full variable domain is GAGVSQSPRYKVTKRGQDVTLRCDPISSHATLYWYQQALGQGPEFLTYFNYEAQPDKSGLPSDRFSAERPEGSISTLTIQRTEQRDSAMYRCASSFKATGELFFGEGSRLTVL.

There are a few counts of this clonotype. The CDR3 here is CASSVVGTSADEQYF. CDR3 DNA sequence: TGTGCCAGCAGCGTAGTCGGGACTAGCGCCGACGAGCAGTACTTC. The chain has TRBV9 and TRBJ2-7; TRBD2 matches 10 bases. J gave up 5 bases and V 0 bases, and 5 bases lay outside the gene matches. CDR1 is SGDLS and CDR2 is YYNGEE in the germline V gene. The CDR3 runs to 15 residues.

V is TRBV18 and J is TRBJ2-3; D is perhaps TRBD2 (7 bases). The CDR3 contains 17 residues. Germline V CDR1 and CDR2: KGHSH, LQKENI. Trimming left V 3 bases short and J 2 bases short, with 18 bases between. The CDR3 spells CASSPLGGALTTDTQYF. The DNA of the CDR3 is TGTGCCAGCTCACCCCTAGGGGGGGCGCTTACCACAGATACGCAGTATTTT.

This clonotype was counted at least ten times. This rearrangement joins TRBV28 to TRBJ1-3, with TRBD1 identical over 11 bases. V gave up 1 base and J gave up 1 base; unmatched junction bases: 6. Germline V CDR1 and CDR2: MDHEN, SYDVKM. The CDR3 loop spans 18 amino acids. The CDR3 region is CASSLYWTGGNSGNTIYF. CDR3 nucleotide sequence: TGTGCCAGCAGTTTATATTGGACAGGGGGCAATTCTGGAAACACCATATATTTT.

The chain combines TRBV20-1 with TRBJ2-3; D not certain. V gave up 5 bases and J gave up 0 bases, with 9 bases separating them. The CDR3 totals 13 residues. CDR1 is DFQATT and CDR2 is SNEGSKA in the germline V gene (reference sequence). The CDR3 DNA follows: TGCAGTGCTGCACGTAGGAGCACAGATACGCAGTATTTT. Translating gives CSAARRSTDTQYF.

CDR3 DNA: TGTGCCAGCAGTTTCGCGAGGGATTCACCCCTCCACTTT. It encodes CASSFARDSPLHF. The chain is built from TRBV12-3 or TRBV12-4 and TRBJ1-6; no firm D call. Trimming removed 3 bases at V and 8 bases at J, with 8 bases between. The CDR3 is 13 amino acids.